Below are 4 T cell receptor beta chains sequenced from a single sample in a study of T-cell memory formation after mild COVID-19 (dated by TCRdb to the early 2020s). Libraries were prepared through 5' RACE. This sample was sequenced with an Illumina NovaSeq 6000. Starting from the raw public reads, TCRdb applied fastp trimming at Q25, assembled clones with MiXCR and retained in-frame beta chains. Each record represents a unique CDR3 protein, reported with the most common genes and DNA among its rows. The sample table contains 500,000 to 550,000 distinct CDR3 sequences; only one count was recorded for over 20% of them. The ten largest account for approximately 12% of the sample. Input material: PBMCs or a T cell subset sorted from them (not recorded which). These receptors came from an adult woman who had mild COVID-19 (a few samples of this study predate the infection). The sample titles of this study are shuffled in the database, so cell type and time point are left out; the donor was told from shared clones.

This clonotype was counted a few times. The chain couples TRBV2 to TRBJ2-3; D may be TRBD2 (5 bases). V shed 3 bases and J shed 4 bases, with 17 bases lying between them. Germline V gene lookup returns CDR1 SNHLY and CDR2 FYNNEI. The CDR3 totals 16 residues. The CDR3 DNA reads TGTGCCAGCAGTGAGGGAGACCGGTTAATCTCAGATACGCAGTATTTT. Protein: CASSEGDRLISDTQYF.

The CDR3 bases are TGCGCCAGCAGCGACGGACAGGGGGCGGGTGAGCAGTACTTC. It codes for CASSDGQGAGEQYF. The chain recombines TRBV5-1 with TRBJ2-7; 11 bases are shared with TRBD1. Trimming at V came to 4 bases and at J to 7 bases, leaving 7 bases not matched to a gene. This CDR3 has 14 residues. CDR1 is SGHRS, CDR2 YFSETQ, per germline. Supplemented by reference TRBV5-1 and TRBJ2-7, the full variable domain reads KAGVTQTPRYLIKTRGQQVTLSCSPISGHRSVSWYQQTPGQGLQFLFEYFSETQRNKGNFPGRFSGRQFSNSRSEMNVSTLELGDSALYLCASSDGQGAGEQYFGPGTRLTVT.

The chain carries TRBV7-9 and TRBJ2-2, with D perhaps matching TRBD2 (6 bases). Germline V gene data show CDR1 as SEHNR and CDR2 as FQNEAQ (reference sequence). Deletions cut 5 bases from V and 5 bases from J, with 15 bases between. The CDR3 runs to 15 residues. The CDR3 here is CASSPSGAGTGELFF. CDR3 nucleotide sequence: TGTGCCAGCAGCCCCTCGGGAGCGGGTACCGGGGAGCTGTTTTTT. Full variable domain (rest looked up from reference TRBV7-9 and TRBJ2-2): DTGVSQNPRHKITKRGQNVTFRCDPISEHNRLYWYRQTLGQGPEFLTYFQNEAQLEKSRLLSDRFSAERPKGSFSTLEIQRTEQGDSAMYLCASSPSGAGTGELFFGEGSRLTVL.

This clonotype was seen only a few times. The J gene is TRBJ1-3, the V gene TRBV4-1, with unresolved D. The V gene's germline CDR1 is MGHRA and CDR2 YSYEKL. CDR3 size: 13 residues. Trimming removed 1 base from V and 3 bases from J, with 4 bases in between. The CDR3 DNA is TGCGCCAGCAGCCAAGTTGGTGGAAACACCATATATTTT. Protein product: CASSQVGGNTIYF.